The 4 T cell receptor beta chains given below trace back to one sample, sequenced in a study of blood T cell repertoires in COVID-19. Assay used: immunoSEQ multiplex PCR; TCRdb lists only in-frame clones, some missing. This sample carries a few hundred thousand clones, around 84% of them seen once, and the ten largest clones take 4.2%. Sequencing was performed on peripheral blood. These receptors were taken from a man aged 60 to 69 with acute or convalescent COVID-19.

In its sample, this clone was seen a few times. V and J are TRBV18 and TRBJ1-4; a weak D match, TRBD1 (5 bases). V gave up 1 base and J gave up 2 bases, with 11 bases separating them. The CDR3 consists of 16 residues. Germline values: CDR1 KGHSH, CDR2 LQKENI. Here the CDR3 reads CASSPRARGTNEKLFF. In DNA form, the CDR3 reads TGTGCCAGCTCACCACGGGCGCGGGGGACTAATGAAAAACTGTTTTTT.

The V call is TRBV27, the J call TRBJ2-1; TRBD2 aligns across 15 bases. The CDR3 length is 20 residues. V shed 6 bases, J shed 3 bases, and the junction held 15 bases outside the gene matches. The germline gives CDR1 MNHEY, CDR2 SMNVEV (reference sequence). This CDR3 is CASSLIRGLAGGVVYNEQFF. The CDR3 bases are TGTGCCAGCAGCCTTATCAGGGGACTAGCGGGGGGCGTGGTCTACAATGAGCAGTTCTTC.

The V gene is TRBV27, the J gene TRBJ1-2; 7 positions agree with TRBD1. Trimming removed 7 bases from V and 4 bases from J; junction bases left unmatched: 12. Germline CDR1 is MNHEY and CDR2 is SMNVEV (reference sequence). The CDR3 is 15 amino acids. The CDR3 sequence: CASMPGGGVSYGYTF. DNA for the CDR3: TGTGCCAGCATGCCCGGAGGGGGCGTCAGCTATGGCTACACCTTC.

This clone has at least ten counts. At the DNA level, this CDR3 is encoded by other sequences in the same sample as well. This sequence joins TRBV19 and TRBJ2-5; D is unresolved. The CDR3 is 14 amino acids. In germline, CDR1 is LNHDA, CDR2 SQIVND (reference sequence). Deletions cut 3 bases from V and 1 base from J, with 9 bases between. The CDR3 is CASSIGNSQETQYF. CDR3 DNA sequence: TGTGCCAGTAGTATCGGTAATAGCCAAGAGACCCAGTACTTC. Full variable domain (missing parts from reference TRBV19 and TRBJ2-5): DGGITQSPKYLFRKEGQNVTLSCEQNLNHDAMYWYRQDPGQGLRLIYYSQIVNDFQKGDIAEGYSVSREKKESFPLTVTSAQKNPTAFYLCASSIGNSQETQYFGPGTRLLVL.